The 23 T cell receptor beta chains listed next were all sequenced from one sample in a study of T cells in tuberculosis. The protocol was immunoSEQ multiplex PCR, while the TCRdb copy is restricted to in-frame clones and leaves out a portion. The table includes about 59,000 clones, 81% detected once. Thawed, overnight-rested PBMC were stained with GMM-loaded CD1B tetramer, viability dye and anti-CD3, then sorted. CD1B tetramers were loaded with Rhodococcus equi-derived C32 glucose monomycolate. The specimen sequenced was CD1b-GMM tetramer-negative cells sorted from PBMCs. The receptors were sampled from an adult woman with latent tuberculosis.

The chain recombines TRBV29-1 with TRBJ2-3; 10 nucleotides agree with TRBD2. V shed 7 bases, J shed 4 bases, and the junction held 2 bases outside the gene matches. CDR1 and CDR2 from the germline V gene are SQVTM and ANQGSEA. The CDR3 is made up of 12 amino acids. The CDR3 here is CSAGTSADTQYF. The CDR3 nucleotides are TGCAGCGCGGGGACTAGCGCAGATACGCAGTATTTT.

The gene calls are TRBV5-1 and TRBJ2-1; weak D call: TRBD1 (6 bases). Per the germline V gene, CDR1 is SGHRS and CDR2 is YFSETQ. Trimming removed 4 bases at V and 0 bases at J, with 26 bases between. This CDR3 spans 20 amino acids. The CDR3 DNA is TGCGCCAGCAGCACCCGGGACGGTGAATACCCAGGGGACTCCTACAATGAGCAGTTCTTC. Translated, it gives CASSTRDGEYPGDSYNEQFF.

CDR3 sequence: CASSLAAGPKWGNQPQHF. The CDR3 DNA sequence: TGTGCCAGCAGCTTGGCGGCAGGCCCAAAATGGGGCAATCAGCCCCAGCATTTT. The chain combines TRBV5-6 with TRBJ1-5; unclear D gene. CDR1 is SGHDT and CDR2 is YYEEEE in the germline V gene. Trimming pared 0 bases from V and 2 bases from J, leaving 18 bases between. The CDR3 is 18 residues long.

The CDR3 region has the DNA TGTGCCAGCAGCCAGGGTATTGATACGCAGTATTTT. Its protein is CASSQGIDTQYF. The chain carries TRBV5-6 and TRBJ2-3; possibly TRBD1 for D (5 bases). Trimming removed 4 bases from V and 6 bases from J, with 9 bases in between. The CDR3 totals 12 residues. CDR1 and CDR2 (germline): SGHDT, YYEEEE.

This clone was observed once. The chain uses TRBV7-2 and TRBJ2-2; 8 nucleotides match TRBD2. With 4 bases clipped from V and 1 base from J, the junction kept 5 bases outside the gene matches. Germline V gene sequence: CDR1 SGHTA, CDR2 FQGNSA. The CDR3 loop spans 16 amino acids. The chain's CDR3 is CASSSALAVNTGELFF. The CDR3, as DNA: TGTGCCAGCAGCTCCGCACTAGCGGTGAACACCGGGGAGCTGTTTTTT.

The V and J genes are TRBV7-2 and TRBJ1-1, with a weak D call TRBD1 (6 bases). CDR3 length equals 14 residues. The germline V gene has CDR1 SGHTA and CDR2 FQGNSA. Between the trimmed V and J ends, which lost 1 base and 5 bases, there was a span of 11 bases. Written as DNA, the CDR3 is TGTGCCAGCAGCTTAGTGCAGGGGAAGACTGAAGCTTTCTTT. Encoded protein: CASSLVQGKTEAFF.

In this sample, this clone turned up a few times. This sequence joins TRBV2 and TRBJ1-1; TRBD1 might be the D (5 bases). The CDR3 loop spans 13 amino acids. Germline V CDR1 and CDR2: SNHLY, FYNNEI. The V end was cut by 9 bases, the J end by 0 bases, with 11 bases between. CDR3 nucleotide sequence: TGTGCCAGGGGGAGGGGCATGAACACTGAAGCTTTCTTT. Amino acid sequence: CARGRGMNTEAFF.

The rearrangement joins TRBV7-6 to TRBJ2-3, with 13 bases matching TRBD2. Germline CDR1 reads SGHVS; CDR2 reads FNYEAQ. V lost 4 bases, J lost 0 bases, and 7 bases stayed unmatched. The CDR3 covers 18 residues. The CDR3 bases are TGTGCCAGCAGCTCTCGACTAGCGGGGGGACCGAGCACAGATACGCAGTATTTT. It encodes CASSSRLAGGPSTDTQYF.

This clone was recorded only once. The J gene is TRBJ1-4, the V gene TRBV4-2; D not resolved. There are 17 residues in the CDR3. Germline values: CDR1 LGHNA, CDR2 YNFKEQ. V was pared by 0 bases and J by 4 bases, with 15 bases between. In nucleotides, the CDR3 is TGTGCCAGCAGCCAAGATTCGGGGTTCGGGGATAATGAAAAACTGTTTTTT. Its protein product is CASSQDSGFGDNEKLFF.

V and J are TRBV10-3 and TRBJ2-7, with TRBD1 matching 10 bases. Germline V gene sequence: CDR1 ENHRY, CDR2 SYGVKD. Trimming took 0 bases from V and 2 from J; bases not matched to a gene: 13. The CDR3 totals 19 residues. CDR3 residues: CAISESVARRQGATYEQYF. Here the CDR3 DNA reads TGTGCCATCAGTGAGTCGGTCGCTCGTAGACAGGGGGCTACCTACGAGCAGTACTTC.

The rearrangement joins TRBV28 to TRBJ1-5; 7 nucleotides match TRBD1. Unmatched junction bases numbered 5, after V lost 5 bases and J lost 4 bases. This CDR3 has 14 amino acids. Germline V gene data show CDR1 as MDHEN and CDR2 as SYDVKM. The CDR3 DNA is TGTGCCAGCAGTGGGGACAGACAGAATCAGCCCCAGCATTTT. This gives the protein CASSGDRQNQPQHF. Looking up the rest from reference TRBV28 and TRBJ1-5 gives the full variable domain: DVKVTQSSRYLVKRTGEKVFLECVQDMDHENMFWYRQDPGLGLRLIYFSYDVKMKEKGDIPEGYSVSREKKERFSLILESASTNQTSMYLCASSGDRQNQPQHFGDGTRLSIL.

The CDR3 reads CSAIDPSGYTF. CDR3 nucleotide sequence: TGCAGTGCTATTGATCCTAGTGGCTACACCTTC. This sequence joins TRBV20-1 and TRBJ1-2; no clear D. V was clipped by 4 bases and J by 7 bases, with 10 bases between them. The CDR3 runs 11 residues. The germline V gene has CDR1 DFQATT and CDR2 SNEGSKA (reference sequence).

The chain couples TRBV6-1 to TRBJ2-3; 12 nucleotides agree with TRBD2. The germline gives CDR1 MNHNS, CDR2 SASEGT. This CDR3 has 17 residues. V lost 4 bases and J lost 1; bases outside the gene matches: 6. This CDR3 reads CASSGASGGARTDTQYF. CDR3 DNA sequence: TGTGCCAGCAGTGGAGCTAGCGGGGGGGCCCGCACAGATACGCAGTATTTT.

This clone was seen a handful of times. The chain combines TRBV9 with TRBJ2-7; unclear D gene. Trimming removed 0 bases at V and 3 bases at J, with 13 bases between. The length of the CDR3 is 15 residues. CDR1 and CDR2 from the germline V gene are SGDLS and YYNGEE. The CDR3 sequence: CASSVGPSPYYEQYF. CDR3 nucleotides: TGTGCCAGCAGCGTAGGCCCGAGTCCGTACTACGAGCAGTACTTC.

V and J are TRBV7-6 and TRBJ2-2, with a weak D call TRBD1 (6 bases). The CDR3 contains 14 residues. Germline assignment: CDR1 SGHVS and CDR2 FNYEAQ. The V end lost 5 bases, the J end lost 3 bases, and 10 bases lay between the germline ends. CDR3 coding DNA: TGTGCCAGCAGCGCAGGGGCTTACACCGGGGAGCTGTTTTTT. Amino acids: CASSAGAYTGELFF. Looking up the rest from reference TRBV7-6 and TRBJ2-2 gives the full variable domain: GAGVSQSPRYKVTKRGQDVALRCDPISGHVSLYWYRQALGQGPEFLTYFNYEAQQDKSGLPNDRFSAERPEGSISTLTIQRTEQRDSAMYRCASSAGAYTGELFFGEGSRLTVL.

The J gene is TRBJ2-3, the V gene TRBV5-6; no definite D call. CDR3 length equals 12 residues. Germline values: CDR1 SGHDT, CDR2 YYEEEE. V lost 2 bases to trimming and J lost 8 bases, with 9 bases between them. The CDR3 region is CASSFVRSTQYF. The CDR3 DNA reads TGTGCCAGCAGCTTTGTACGCAGTACGCAGTATTTT. The whole variable domain, filled in from reference TRBV5-6 and TRBJ2-3, reads DAGVTQSPTHLIKTRGQQVTLRCSPKSGHDTVSWYQQALGQGPQFIFQYYEEEERQRGNFPDRFSGHQFPNYSSELNVNALLLGDSALYLCASSFVRSTQYFGPGTRLTVL.

The chain is built from TRBV5-1 and TRBJ1-3; D is uncertain. The CDR3 is made up of 13 amino acids. The germline V gene has CDR1 SGHRS and CDR2 YFSETQ. The V gene lost 4 bases and the J gene lost 0 bases, with 5 bases spanning the gap. CDR3 loop: CASSPPSGNTIYF. DNA for the CDR3: TGCGCCAGCAGCCCTCCCTCTGGAAACACCATATATTTT.

This chain links TRBV6-1 with TRBJ2-7, with 8 bases identical to TRBD2. After removal of 6 bases from V and 4 bases from J, the junction contained 5 bases not matched to a gene. This CDR3 has 13 amino acids. The germline gives CDR1 MNHNS, CDR2 SASEGT. CDR3 region: CASSQTSGYEQYF. CDR3 sequence (DNA): TGTGCCAGCAGCCAAACTAGCGGTTACGAGCAGTACTTC.

The genes are TRBV2 and TRBJ1-4, with a weak D call TRBD1 (5 bases). There are 14 residues in the CDR3. Germline values: CDR1 SNHLY, CDR2 FYNNEI. Trimming shortened V by 5 bases and J by 8 bases, and 15 bases separated the two germline ends. CDR3 protein: CASSRGTNWEKLFF. In DNA form, the CDR3 reads TGTGCCAGCAGTCGAGGGACTAATTGGGAAAAACTGTTTTTT. The whole variable domain, remainder taken from reference TRBV2 and TRBJ1-4, is EPEVTQTPSHQVTQMGQEVILRCVPISNHLYFYWYRQILGQKVEFLVSFYNNEISEKSEIFDDQFSVERPDGSNFTLKIRSTKLEDSAMYFCASSRGTNWEKLFFGSGTQLSVL.

Turning to this clone: The sample contains more than one DNA sequence encoding this CDR3. The rearrangement joins TRBV19 to TRBJ1-1, with D possibly matching TRBD1 (5 bases). Germline CDR1 and CDR2: LNHDA and SQIVND (reference sequence). V lost 3 bases and J 1 base, leaving 9 bases between the germline ends. This CDR3 contains 14 residues. The CDR3 region is CASSINRGNTEAFF. The CDR3 coding sequence is TGTGCCAGTAGTATTAATAGGGGGAACACTGAAGCTTTCTTT.

The J gene is TRBJ2-7, the V gene TRBV7-6; tentatively, D is TRBD1 (6 bases). Germline CDR1 and CDR2: SGHVS and FNYEAQ. Trimming stripped 0 bases from V and 2 bases from J, with 8 bases between. This CDR3 contains 14 residues. Here the CDR3 DNA reads TGTGCCAGCAGCTTAGCGCAGGGGCCCTACGAGCAGTACTTC. Translation gives CASSLAQGPYEQYF.

In this sample, this clone turned up a few times. The chain carries TRBV18 and TRBJ1-1, with D perhaps matching TRBD1 (5 bases). V was pared by 3 bases and J by 9 bases, with 14 bases between. The CDR3 has 13 residues. The germline V gene has CDR1 KGHSH and CDR2 LQKENI. CDR3 sequence: CASSPSGGVQAFF. In nucleotides, the CDR3 is TGTGCCAGCTCACCCTCCGGAGGGGTACAAGCTTTCTTT. The whole variable domain, remainder taken from reference TRBV18 and TRBJ1-1, is NAGVMQNPRHLVRRRGQEARLRCSPMKGHSHVYWYRQLPEEGLKFMVYLQKENIIDESGMPKERFSAEFPKEGPSILRIQQVVRGDSAAYFCASSPSGGVQAFFGQGTRLTVV.

This clone was seen only a few times. Here the CDR3 DNA reads TGTGCCAGCAGCTTCGTTCAGGGGCCCCAGCATTTT. It encodes CASSFVQGPQHF. This chain joins TRBV7-9 and TRBJ1-5; tentatively, D is TRBD1 (5 bases). CDR1 and CDR2 (germline): SEHNR, FQNEAQ (reference sequence). The ends were cut back, 3 bases at V and 9 bases at J, with 9 bases in the middle. The CDR3 has 12 residues.